In its sample, the clone carrying this TCR beta chain was seen a few times. The antigen is unknown. TCRdb itself ran the reads through MiXCR, one entry per CDR3 protein. Counted here are fewer than 850,000 distinct CDR3 sequences, roughly 29% occurring once; the ten biggest clones make up about 12%. The sample originates from a study of T cell repertoires in cytomegalovirus infection. Study-wide background: Indications came from public TCR beta signatures; they pointed to CMV infection and to a matching HLA type. Notes on the study in general: HLA-C-restricted, CMV-specific TCR beta clonotypes were dominant ex vivo. Using cumulative public TCR beta family frequency, the authors identified those who carried CMV together with the relevant HLA.

The CDR3 consists of 16 residues. The V gene's germline CDR1 is MDHEN and CDR2 SYDVKM. The V gene lost 7 bases and the J gene lost 2 bases, with 18 bases spanning the gap. The chain carries TRBV28 and TRBJ1-5; unclear D gene. The TCR sequence derives from a human donor in good health (CMV status not recorded). Some clones in this sample may be carry-over from other donors' samples. Sample: cultured CD8+ T cells from PBMCs, taken from culture after CMV antigen stimulation. CDR3 region: CASTIGVQVGNQPQHF. The CDR3 coding sequence is TGTGCCAGCACAATCGGGGTGCAGGTTGGCAATCAGCCCCAGCATTTT.